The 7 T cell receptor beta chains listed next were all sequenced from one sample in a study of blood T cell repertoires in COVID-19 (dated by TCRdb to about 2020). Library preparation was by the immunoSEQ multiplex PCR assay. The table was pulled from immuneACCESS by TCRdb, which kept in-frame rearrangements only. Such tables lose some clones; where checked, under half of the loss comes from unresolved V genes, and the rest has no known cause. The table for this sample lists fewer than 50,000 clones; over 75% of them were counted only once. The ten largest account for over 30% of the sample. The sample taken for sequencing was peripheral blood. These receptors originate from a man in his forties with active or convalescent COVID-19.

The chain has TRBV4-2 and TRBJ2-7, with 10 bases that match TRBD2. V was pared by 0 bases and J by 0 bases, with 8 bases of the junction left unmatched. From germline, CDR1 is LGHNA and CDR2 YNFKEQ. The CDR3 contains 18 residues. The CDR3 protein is CASSQDLSSGGRSYEQYF. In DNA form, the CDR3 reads TGTGCCAGCAGCCAAGATCTGTCTAGCGGGGGCCGCTCCTACGAGCAGTACTTC.

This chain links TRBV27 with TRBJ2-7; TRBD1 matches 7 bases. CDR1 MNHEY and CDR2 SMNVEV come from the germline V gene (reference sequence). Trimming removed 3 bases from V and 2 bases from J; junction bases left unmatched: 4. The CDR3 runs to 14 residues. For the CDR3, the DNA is TGTGCCAGCAGTTTGGACAGGAGAGCCTACGAGCAGTACTTC. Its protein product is CASSLDRRAYEQYF.

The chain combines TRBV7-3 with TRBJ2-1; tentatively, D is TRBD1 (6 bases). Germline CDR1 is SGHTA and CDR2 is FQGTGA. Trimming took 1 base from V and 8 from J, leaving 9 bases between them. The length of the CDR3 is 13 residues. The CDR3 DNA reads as TGTGCCAGCAGCTTAAGTGCAGGGGATGAGCAGTTCTTC. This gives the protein CASSLSAGDEQFF.

This chain's CDR3 is CSVDGTGGYEQYF. In DNA form, the CDR3 reads TGCAGCGTTGATGGGACAGGGGGCTACGAGCAGTACTTC. The chain links TRBV29-1 to TRBJ2-7, with TRBD1 matching over 11 bases. This CDR3 comprises 13 residues. V shed 3 bases and J 3 bases; nucleotides not matched to a gene: 1. Germline CDR1 SQVTM, CDR2 ANQGSEA.

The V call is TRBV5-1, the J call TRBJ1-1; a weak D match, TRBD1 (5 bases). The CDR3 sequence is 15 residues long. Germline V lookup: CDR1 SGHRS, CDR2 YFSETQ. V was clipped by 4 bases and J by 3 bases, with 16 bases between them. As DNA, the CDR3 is TGCGCCAGCAGCACCGACACGTTAGGGGACACTGAAGCTTTCTTT. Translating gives CASSTDTLGDTEAFF.

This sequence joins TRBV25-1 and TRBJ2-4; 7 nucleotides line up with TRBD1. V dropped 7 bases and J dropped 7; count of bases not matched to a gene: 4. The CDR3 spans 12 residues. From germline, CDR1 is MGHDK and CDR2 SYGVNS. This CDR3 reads CASTDRVNIQYF. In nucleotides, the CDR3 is TGTGCCAGCACCGACAGGGTGAACATTCAGTACTTC.

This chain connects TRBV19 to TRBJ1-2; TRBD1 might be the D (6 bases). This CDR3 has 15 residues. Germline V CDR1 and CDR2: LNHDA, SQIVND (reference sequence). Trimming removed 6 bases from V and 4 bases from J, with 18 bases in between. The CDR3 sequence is CASSPGGRPIYGYTF. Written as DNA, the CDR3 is TGTGCCAGTAGCCCGGGGGGCAGGCCTATCTATGGCTACACCTTC.